Sequencing of this T cell receptor (beta chain) was carried out in a study of blood T cells in healthy people across ages. Study-wide results and caveats: Naive T cell percentage strongly correlated with TCR beta diversity. Among T cells, TCR beta diversity per million cells dropped roughly linearly as age rose.

A sample-barcoded 5' primer and a J-beta primer mix were used in a second PCR of about 7 to 12 cycles. Template switching added a 12-random-nucleotide identifier to every cDNA molecule. From the 5' RACE reads, TCRdb called clonotypes with MiXCR, one entry per CDR3 protein. The sample contains 1.5 million to 2 million distinct CDR3 sequences, about 35% of which appear only once. Concerning this clonotype: Its target is unknown.

Peripheral blood samples of about 10 milliliters were drawn from each donor. V was shortened by 5 bases and J by 7 bases, with 12 bases between the two germline ends. The CDR3 spans 12 residues. Germline CDR1 reads MNHEY; CDR2 reads SMNVEV (reference sequence). The source is a woman aged 30 to 39 in good health. V usage is TRBV27 and J usage is TRBJ2-7, with D uncertain. The sequenced material came from blood. The CDR3 is CASSTLTREQYF. CDR3 bases: TGTGCCAGCAGTACCCTAACGCGGGAGCAGTACTTC.